This record covers a single TCR beta chain. These data come from a study of control samples from healthy donors and cancer patients. The CDR3 covers 14 residues. The ends were cut back, 6 bases at V and 7 bases at J, with 19 bases in the middle. Germline CDR1 and CDR2: MDHEN and SYDVKM. Clones were read by immunoSEQ multiplex PCR, and TCRdb kept only the in-frame ones, dropping some. Among some 130,000 clones, around 93% were seen once, and the ten largest hold 2.1%. Sequencing input: blood. The chain recombines TRBV28 with TRBJ2-7; TRBD1 is a possible D gene (5 bases). The source of this sequence is a woman in her 50s in good health. CDR3 DNA sequence: TGTGCCAGCAGCCCCAGGGTGCCTGCGTGGGAGCAGTACTTC. Translation: CASSPRVPAWEQYF.